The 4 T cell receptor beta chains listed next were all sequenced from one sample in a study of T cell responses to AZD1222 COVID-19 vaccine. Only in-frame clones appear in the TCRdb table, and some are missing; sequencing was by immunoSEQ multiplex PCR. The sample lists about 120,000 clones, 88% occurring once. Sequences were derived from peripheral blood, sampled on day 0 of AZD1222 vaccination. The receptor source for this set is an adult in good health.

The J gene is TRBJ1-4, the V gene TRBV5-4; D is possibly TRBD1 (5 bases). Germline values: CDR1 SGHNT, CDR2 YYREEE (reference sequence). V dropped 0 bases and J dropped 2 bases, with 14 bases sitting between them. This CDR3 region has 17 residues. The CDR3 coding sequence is TGTGCCAGCAGCTTGGTAGGCAGGGCGGGGACTAATGAAAAACTGTTTTTT. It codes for CASSLVGRAGTNEKLFF. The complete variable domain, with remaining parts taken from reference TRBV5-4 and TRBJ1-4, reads ETGVTQSPTHLIKTRGQQVTLRCSSQSGHNTVSWYQQALGQGPQFIFQYYREEENGRGNFPPRFSGLQFPNYSSELNVNALELDDSALYLCASSLVGRAGTNEKLFFGSGTQLSVL.

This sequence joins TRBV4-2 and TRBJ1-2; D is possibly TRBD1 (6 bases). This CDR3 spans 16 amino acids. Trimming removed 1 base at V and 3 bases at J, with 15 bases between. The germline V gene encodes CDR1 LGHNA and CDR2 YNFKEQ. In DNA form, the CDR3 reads TGTGCCAGCAGCCAAGTCTGGGGGCGCCGTGACTATGGCTACACCTTC. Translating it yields CASSQVWGRRDYGYTF.

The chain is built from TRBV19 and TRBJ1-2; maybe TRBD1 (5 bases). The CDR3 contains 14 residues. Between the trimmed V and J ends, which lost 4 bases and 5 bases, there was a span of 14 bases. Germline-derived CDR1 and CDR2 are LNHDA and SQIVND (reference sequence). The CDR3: CASSKGVQGYGYTF. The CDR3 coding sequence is TGTGCCAGTAGTAAAGGGGTTCAAGGGTATGGCTACACCTTC.

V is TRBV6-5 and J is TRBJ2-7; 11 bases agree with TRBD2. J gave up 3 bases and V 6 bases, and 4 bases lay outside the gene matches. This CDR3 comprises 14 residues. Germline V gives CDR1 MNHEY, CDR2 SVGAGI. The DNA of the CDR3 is TGTGCCAGCAGCCCCGGACTAGCGGGCTACGAGCAGTACTTC. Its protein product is CASSPGLAGYEQYF.